This TCR beta chain was captured by sequencing in a study of cytomegalovirus exposure and HLA in healthy donors. This CDR3 region has 11 residues. Germline V gives CDR1 SGHRS, CDR2 YFSETQ. Amplification used 60 Vbeta primers and 13 Jbeta primers. Generated by immunoSEQ multiplex PCR, the TCRdb table keeps only in-frame clones and is missing some. The sample yields under 85,000 clones, around 68% seen once. Study results and limitations: Roughly uniform sequencing depth across donors was assumed, possibly incorrectly. Fewer N-insertions than the roughly 600-donor mean were reportedly shown by an Asian-associated ancestry cluster in a later analysis.

This clone is a singleton in its sample. What it binds is unknown. The junction and the germline gene differ at one end; a read error may be behind it. This chain links TRBV5-1 with TRBJ1-1; D possibly corresponds to TRBD1 (6 bases). This TCR came from a man between 40 and 49 years old in good health and CMV-seropositive. Sequencing was done on a sample of PBMCs. CDR3 region: CASSRDMRAFF. As DNA, the CDR3 is TGTGCCAGCAGCCGGGACATGCGAGCTTTCTTT.